The sequence of this T cell receptor (beta chain) was determined in a study of identical twins. Study observations and caveats: Because invariant MAIT and iNKT cells could be present, zero-insertion analyses could be partly confounded. There were fewer insertions in abundant cord blood beta clonotypes, but memory repertoires showed no such pattern.

Concerning this clonotype itself: Its antigen is still unknown.

A universal primer site was incorporated via template switching, and the cDNA contained unique molecular identifiers. TCRdb called the 5' RACE reads again in MiXCR, with one record for every CDR3 protein. The sample has about 890,000 distinct CDR3 sequences; 9% to 15% are singletons. The V gene's germline CDR1 is SGHVS and CDR2 FQNEAQ. Trimming took 5 bases from V and 7 from J; bases not matched to a gene: 6. The CDR3 contains 13 residues. These data were likewise used in another study, on yellow fever vaccine responses in identical twins. That investigation notes: Among the twins, the vaccine T cell response reportedly seemed partly convergent and partly personalized.

V usage is TRBV7-8 and J usage is TRBJ1-1; 8 bases agree with TRBD1. Sequenced material: PBMCs. This TCR was sampled from a woman between 18 and 30 years old in good health. DNA of the CDR3: TGTGCCAGCAGCCGGTCCGGGACAGGTGAAGCTTTCTTT. This encodes CASSRSGTGEAFF.